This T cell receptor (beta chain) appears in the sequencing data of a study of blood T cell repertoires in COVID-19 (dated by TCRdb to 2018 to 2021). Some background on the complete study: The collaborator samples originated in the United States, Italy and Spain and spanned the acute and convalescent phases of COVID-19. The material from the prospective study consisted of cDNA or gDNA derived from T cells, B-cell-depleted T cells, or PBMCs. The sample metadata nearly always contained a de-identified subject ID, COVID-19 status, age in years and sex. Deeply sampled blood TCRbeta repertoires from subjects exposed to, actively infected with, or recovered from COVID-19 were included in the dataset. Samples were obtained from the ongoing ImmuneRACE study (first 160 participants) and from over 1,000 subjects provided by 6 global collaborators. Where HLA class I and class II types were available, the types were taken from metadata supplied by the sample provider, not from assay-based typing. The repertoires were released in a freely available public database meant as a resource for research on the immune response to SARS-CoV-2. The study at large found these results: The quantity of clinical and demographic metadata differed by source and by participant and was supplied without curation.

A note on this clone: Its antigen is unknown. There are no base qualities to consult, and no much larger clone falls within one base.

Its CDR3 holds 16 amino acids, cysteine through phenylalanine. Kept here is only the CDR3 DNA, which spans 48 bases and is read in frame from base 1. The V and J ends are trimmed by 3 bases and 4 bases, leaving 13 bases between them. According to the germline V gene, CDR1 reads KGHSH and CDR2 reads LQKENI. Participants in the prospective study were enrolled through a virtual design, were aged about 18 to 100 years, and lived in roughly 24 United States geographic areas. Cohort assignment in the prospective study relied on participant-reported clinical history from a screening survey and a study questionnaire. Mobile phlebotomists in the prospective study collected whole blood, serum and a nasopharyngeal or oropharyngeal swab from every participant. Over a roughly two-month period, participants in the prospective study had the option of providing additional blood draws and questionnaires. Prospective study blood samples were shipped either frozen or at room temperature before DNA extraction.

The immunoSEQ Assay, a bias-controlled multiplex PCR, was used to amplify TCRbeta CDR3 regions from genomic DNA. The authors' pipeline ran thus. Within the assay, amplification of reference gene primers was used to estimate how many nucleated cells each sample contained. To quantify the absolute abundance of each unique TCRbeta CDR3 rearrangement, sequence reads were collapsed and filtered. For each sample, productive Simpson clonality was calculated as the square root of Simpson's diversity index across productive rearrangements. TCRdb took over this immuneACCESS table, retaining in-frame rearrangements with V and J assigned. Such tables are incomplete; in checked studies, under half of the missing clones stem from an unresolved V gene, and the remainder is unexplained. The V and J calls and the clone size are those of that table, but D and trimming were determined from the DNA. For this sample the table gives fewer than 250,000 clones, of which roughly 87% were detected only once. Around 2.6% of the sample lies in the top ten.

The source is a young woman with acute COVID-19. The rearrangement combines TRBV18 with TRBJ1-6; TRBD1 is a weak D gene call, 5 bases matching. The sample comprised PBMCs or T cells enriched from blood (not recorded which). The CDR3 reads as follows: CASSPIPGGYNSPLHF. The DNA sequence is TGTGCCAGCTCACCGATACCGGGGGGGTATAATTCACCCCTCCACTTT. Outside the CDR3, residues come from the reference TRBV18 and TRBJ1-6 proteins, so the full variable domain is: NAGVMQNPRHLVRRRGQEARLRCSPMKGHSHVYWYRQLPEEGLKFMVYLQKENIIDESGMPKERFSAEFPKEGPSILRIQQVVRGDSAAYFCASSPIPGGYNSPLHFGNGTRLTVT.